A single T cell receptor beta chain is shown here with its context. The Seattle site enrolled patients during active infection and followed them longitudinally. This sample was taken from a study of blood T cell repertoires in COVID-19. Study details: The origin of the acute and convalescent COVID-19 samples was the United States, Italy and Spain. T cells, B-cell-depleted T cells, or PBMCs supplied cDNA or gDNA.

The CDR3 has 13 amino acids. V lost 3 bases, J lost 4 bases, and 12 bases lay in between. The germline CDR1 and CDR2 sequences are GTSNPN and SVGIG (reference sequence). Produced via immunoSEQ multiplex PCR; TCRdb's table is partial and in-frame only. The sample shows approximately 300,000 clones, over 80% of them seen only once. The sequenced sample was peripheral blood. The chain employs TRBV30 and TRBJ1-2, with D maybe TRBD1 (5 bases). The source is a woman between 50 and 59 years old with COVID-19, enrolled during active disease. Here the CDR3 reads CAWRLGGVYGYTF. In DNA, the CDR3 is TGTGCCTGGAGGCTCGGGGGGGTCTATGGCTACACCTTC.